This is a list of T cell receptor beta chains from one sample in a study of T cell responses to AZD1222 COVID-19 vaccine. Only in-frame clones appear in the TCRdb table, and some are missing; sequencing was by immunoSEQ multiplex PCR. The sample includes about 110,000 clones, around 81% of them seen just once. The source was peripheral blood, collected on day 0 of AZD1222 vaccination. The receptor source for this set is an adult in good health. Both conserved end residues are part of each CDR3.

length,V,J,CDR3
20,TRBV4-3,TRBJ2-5,CASSQEMIRFGTGVRETQYF
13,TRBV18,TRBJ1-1,CASSPTPGFEAFF
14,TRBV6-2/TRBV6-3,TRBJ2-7,CASSYDGRAHEQYF
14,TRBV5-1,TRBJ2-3,CASSLAIFADTQYF
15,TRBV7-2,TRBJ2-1,CASSLRAGGPSEQFF
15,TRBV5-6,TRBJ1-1,CASSLVGQRNTEAFF
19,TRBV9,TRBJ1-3,CASSPGRVGAGTGLYTIYF
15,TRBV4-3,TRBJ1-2,CASSQESGSRYGYTF
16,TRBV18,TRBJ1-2,CASSPLADLAYYGYTF
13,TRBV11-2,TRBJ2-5,CASSRQVGETQYF
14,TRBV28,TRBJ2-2,CASRTHRASGELFF
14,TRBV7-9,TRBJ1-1,CASRLEDGDTEAFF
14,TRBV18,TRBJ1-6,CASSPAVRNSPLHF
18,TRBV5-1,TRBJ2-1,CASSYEGTMYSKEREQFF
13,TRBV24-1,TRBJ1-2,CATSDRQGWGYTF
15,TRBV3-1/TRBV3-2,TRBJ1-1,CASSPTSRAGTEAFF
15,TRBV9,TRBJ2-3,CASSVGSGRTDTQYF
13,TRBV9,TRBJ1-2,CASRPPGTGGYTF
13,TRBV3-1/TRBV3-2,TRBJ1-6,CASSLSGNSPLHF
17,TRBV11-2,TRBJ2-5,CASSLDGRAGGWETQYF
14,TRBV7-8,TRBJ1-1,CASSRGGGYTEAFF
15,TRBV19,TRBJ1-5,CAAGLTGIRNQPQHF
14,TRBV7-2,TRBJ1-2,CASSTGGPHYGYTF
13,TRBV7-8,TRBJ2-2,CASSRSSVGELFF
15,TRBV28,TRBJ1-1,CASSRRGQMNTEAFF
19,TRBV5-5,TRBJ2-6,CASSFSPLRRTSGANVLTF
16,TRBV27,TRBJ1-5,CASSLSSRGTNQPQHF
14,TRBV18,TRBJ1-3,CASRQRAGGNTIYF
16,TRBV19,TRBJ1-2,CASSMLQLGGPHGYTF
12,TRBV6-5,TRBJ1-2,CASGIRGLGYTF
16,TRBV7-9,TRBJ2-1,CASSYLGTGNYNEQFF